This TCR beta chain derives from a study of monozygotic twins with inflammatory bowel disease. General study points: Especially where disease activity was present, IBD patients had fewer clonotypes in common with others than healthy twins did.

Germline lookup yields CDR1 MNHNS and CDR2 SASEGT. The CDR3 totals 14 residues. TCRdb reprocessed the 5' RACE reads and stores each CDR3 protein as one record, lacking DNA. The sample has approximately 400,000 distinct CDR3 sequences; the top ten hold 2% to 3%. On this clonotype itself: Antigen: not known.

The material sequenced was blood. This chain uses TRBV6-1 with TRBJ1-6. The receptor comes from a human donor with ulcerative colitis or Crohn's disease, or a healthy co-twin of an affected twin (not recorded which). The CDR3 sequence is CASRFGELVSPLHF.